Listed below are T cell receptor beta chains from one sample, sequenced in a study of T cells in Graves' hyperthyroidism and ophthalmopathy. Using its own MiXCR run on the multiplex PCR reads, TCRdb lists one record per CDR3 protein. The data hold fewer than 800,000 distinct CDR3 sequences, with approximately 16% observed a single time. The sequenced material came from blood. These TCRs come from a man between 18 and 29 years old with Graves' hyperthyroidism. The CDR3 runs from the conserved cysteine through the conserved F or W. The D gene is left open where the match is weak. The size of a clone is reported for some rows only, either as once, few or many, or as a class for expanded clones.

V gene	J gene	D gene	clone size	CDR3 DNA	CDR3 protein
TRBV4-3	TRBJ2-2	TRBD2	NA	TGCGCCAGCAGCCAAAGACTAGCGGGAGGGCCGGGCGGGGAGCTGTTTTTT	CASSQRLAGGPGGELFF
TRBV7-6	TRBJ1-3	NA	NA	TGTGCCAGCAGCTTACAGGGTACTCCAGGAAACACCATATATTTT	CASSLQGTPGNTIYF
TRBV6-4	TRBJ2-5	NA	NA	TGTGTCAGCAGTGCAGACATCCAAGAGACCCAGTACTTC	CVSSADIQETQYF
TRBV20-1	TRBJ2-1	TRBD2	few	TGCAGTGCCAGACTAGCGGGAGACAATTACAATGAGCAGTTCTTC	CSARLAGDNYNEQFF
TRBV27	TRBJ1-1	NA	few	TGTGCCAGCAGCTCTGGGGTGATCACTGAAGCTTTCTTT	CASSSGVITEAFF
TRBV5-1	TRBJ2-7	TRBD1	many	TGCGCCAGCAGCTTGGAGGGACAGGGTTACGAGCAGTACTTC	CASSLEGQGYEQYF
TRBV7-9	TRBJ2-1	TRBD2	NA	TGTGCCAGCAGCTTAGTAGATCTAGCGGGGCCCAATGAGCAGTTCTTC	CASSLVDLAGPNEQFF
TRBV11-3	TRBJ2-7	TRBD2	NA	TGTGCCAGCAGTAGAGCGGGAGGGCACGAGCAGTACTTC	CASSRAGGHEQYF
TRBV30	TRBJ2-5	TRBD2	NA	TGTGCCTGGAGTGTACAGGGTAGCGGGAGGGCCGGGGAGACCCAGTACTTC	CAWSVQGSGRAGETQYF
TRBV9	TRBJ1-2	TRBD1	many	TGTGCCAGCAGCGTCACCGGACAGGGTTACTATGGCTACACCTTC	CASSVTGQGYYGYTF
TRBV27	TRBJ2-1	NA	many	TGTGCCAGCAGTTTAACCCTCGGGAGTGAGCAGTTCTTC	CASSLTLGSEQFF
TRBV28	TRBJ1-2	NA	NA	TGTGCCAGCAGAGATGATGGCTACACCTTC	CASRDDGYTF
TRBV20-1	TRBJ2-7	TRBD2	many	TGCAGTGTTACTAGCGGGAGCTCCTACGAGCAGTACTTC	CSVTSGSSYEQYF